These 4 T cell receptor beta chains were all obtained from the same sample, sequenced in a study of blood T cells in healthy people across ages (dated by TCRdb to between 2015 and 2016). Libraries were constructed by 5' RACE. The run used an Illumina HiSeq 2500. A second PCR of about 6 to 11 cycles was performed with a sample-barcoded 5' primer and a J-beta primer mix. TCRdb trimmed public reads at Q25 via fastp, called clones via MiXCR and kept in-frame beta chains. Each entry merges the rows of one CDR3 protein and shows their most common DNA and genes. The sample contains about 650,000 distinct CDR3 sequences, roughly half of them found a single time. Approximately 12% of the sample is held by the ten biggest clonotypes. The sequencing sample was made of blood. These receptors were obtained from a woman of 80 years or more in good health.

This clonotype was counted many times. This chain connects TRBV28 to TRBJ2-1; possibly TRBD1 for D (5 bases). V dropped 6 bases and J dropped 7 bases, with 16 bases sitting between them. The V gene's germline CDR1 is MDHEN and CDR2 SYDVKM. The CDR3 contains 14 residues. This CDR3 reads CASSRLQEWNEQFF. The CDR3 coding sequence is TGTGCCAGCAGCCGATTACAGGAGTGGAATGAGCAGTTCTTC.

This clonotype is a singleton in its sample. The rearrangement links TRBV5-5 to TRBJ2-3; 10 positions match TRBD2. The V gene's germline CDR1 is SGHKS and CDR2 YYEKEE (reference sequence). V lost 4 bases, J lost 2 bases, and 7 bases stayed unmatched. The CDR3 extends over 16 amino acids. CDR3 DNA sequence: TGTGCCAGCAGCATTACCGGGACTAGCGACACAGATACGCAGTATTTT. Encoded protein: CASSITGTSDTDTQYF.

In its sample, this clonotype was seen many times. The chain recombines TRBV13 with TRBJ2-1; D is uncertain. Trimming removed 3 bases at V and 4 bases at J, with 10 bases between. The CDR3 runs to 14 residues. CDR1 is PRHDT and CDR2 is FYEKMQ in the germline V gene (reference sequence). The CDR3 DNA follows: TGTGCCAGCAGCTTCCTGATCTCATACAATGAGCAGTTCTTC. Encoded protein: CASSFLISYNEQFF. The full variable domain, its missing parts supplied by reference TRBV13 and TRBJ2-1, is AAGVIQSPRHLIKEKRETATLKCYPIPRHDTVYWYQQGPGQDPQFLISFYEKMQSDKGSIPDRFSAQQFSDYHSELNMSSLELGDSALYFCASSFLISYNEQFFGPGTRLTVL.

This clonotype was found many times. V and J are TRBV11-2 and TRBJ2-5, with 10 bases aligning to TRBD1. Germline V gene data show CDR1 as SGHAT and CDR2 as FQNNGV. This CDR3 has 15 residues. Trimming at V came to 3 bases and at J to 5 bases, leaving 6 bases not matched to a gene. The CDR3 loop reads CASSFDRGRGETQYF. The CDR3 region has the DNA TGTGCCAGCAGCTTCGACAGGGGGCGTGGGGAGACCCAGTACTTC.